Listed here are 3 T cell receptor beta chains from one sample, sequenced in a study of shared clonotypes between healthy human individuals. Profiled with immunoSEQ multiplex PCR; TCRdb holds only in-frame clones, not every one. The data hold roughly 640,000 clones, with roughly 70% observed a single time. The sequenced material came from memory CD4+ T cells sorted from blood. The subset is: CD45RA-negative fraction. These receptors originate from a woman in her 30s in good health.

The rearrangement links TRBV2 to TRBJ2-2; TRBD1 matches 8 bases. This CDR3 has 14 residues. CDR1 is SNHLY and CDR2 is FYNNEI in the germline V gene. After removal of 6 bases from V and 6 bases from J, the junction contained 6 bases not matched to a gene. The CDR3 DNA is TGTGCCAGCAGCCGACAGGGGTCGGCCGGGGAGCTGTTTTTT. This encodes CASSRQGSAGELFF. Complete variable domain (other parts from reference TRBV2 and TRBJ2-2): EPEVTQTPSHQVTQMGQEVILRCVPISNHLYFYWYRQILGQKVEFLVSFYNNEISEKSEIFDDQFSVERPDGSNFTLKIRSTKLEDSAMYFCASSRQGSAGELFFGEGSRLTVL.

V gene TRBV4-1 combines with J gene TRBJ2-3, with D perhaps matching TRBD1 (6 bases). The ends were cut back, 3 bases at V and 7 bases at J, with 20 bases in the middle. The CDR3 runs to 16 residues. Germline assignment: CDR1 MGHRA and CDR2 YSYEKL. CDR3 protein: CASSQIRSRDIYTQYF. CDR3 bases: TGCGCCAGCAGCCAGATTCGGTCCCGGGACATCTATACGCAGTATTTT.

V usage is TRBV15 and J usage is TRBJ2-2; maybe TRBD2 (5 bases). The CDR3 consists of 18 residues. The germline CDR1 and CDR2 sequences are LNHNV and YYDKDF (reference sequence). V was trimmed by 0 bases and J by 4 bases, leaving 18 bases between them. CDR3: CATSRDFFSLSGTGELFF. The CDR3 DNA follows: TGTGCCACCAGCAGAGATTTTTTTTCCCTGAGCGGCACCGGGGAGCTGTTTTTT.